These T cell receptor beta chains were read from a single sample in a study of blood T cell repertoires in COVID-19. TCRdb's table, derived via immunoSEQ multiplex PCR, lists solely in-frame clones and lacks some. The table shows 150,000 to 200,000 clones, with approximately 86% occurring only once. The specimen sequenced was peripheral blood. All receptors come from a man between 50 and 59 years old with active or convalescent COVID-19. The CDR3 runs from the conserved cysteine through the conserved F or W. A D gene is named only where the DNA matches it firmly. Where a row states a size, it is once, few, many or the class of an expanded clone; other rows omit it.

cdr3_nt cdr3_aa clone_size j_call d_call v_call
TGTGCCACCTCGACAGGGGGCAGGGAGACCCAGTACTTC CATSTGGRETQYF . TRBJ2-5 TRBD1 TRBV24-1
TGTGCCAGCAGCTTAGTAGCGGGAGTGACAGATACGCAGTATTTT CASSLVAGVTDTQYF . TRBJ2-3 TRBD2 TRBV7-9
TGTGCCAGCAGCGTAGCTGGACTAGCGGAAGAGACCCAGTACTTC CASSVAGLAEETQYF . TRBJ2-5 TRBD2 TRBV9
TGTGCCACCAGCAGAGAAGGGGGAAGCACCTACGAGCAGTACTTC CATSREGGSTYEQYF . TRBJ2-7 . TRBV15
TGTGCCAGCAGCTTAGAGGAGGGGCTGGGCTATGGCTACACCTTC CASSLEEGLGYGYTF . TRBJ1-2 . TRBV7-6
TGTGCCACCAGTGATTCAGGGGCAACTAATGAAAAACTGTTTTTT CATSDSGATNEKLFF . TRBJ1-4 . TRBV24-1
TGTGCCAGCAACGGCAGGTCGGCCTTCTATGGCTACACCTTC CASNGRSAFYGYTF . TRBJ1-2 . TRBV2
TGCGCCAGCAGCTTGCTACAGGGGGCTGGGGAGACCCAGTACTTC CASSLLQGAGETQYF . TRBJ2-5 TRBD1 TRBV5-1
TGTGCCAGCAGCCAGGCAGCCGGGGAGCTGTTTTTT CASSQAAGELFF . TRBJ2-2 . TRBV3-1/TRBV3-2
TGTGCCAGCAGCTTGGGCAGTATCTCAGCTAACTATGGCTACACCTTC CASSLGSISANYGYTF few TRBJ1-2 . TRBV5-8
TGTGCCAGCATGAGTTTTCCCGGGGAGCTGTTTTTT CASMSFPGELFF once TRBJ2-2 . TRBV6-5
TGCGCCAGCAACGGGCAGTATTTT CASNGQYF . TRBJ2-3 . TRBV5-1
TGCGCCAGCAGCCCATGGCAGGGCCTCTCCTACGAGCAGTACTTC CASSPWQGLSYEQYF once TRBJ2-7 . TRBV4-1
TGTGCCAGCACCGACCGGGACAATGGTCAGCCCCAGCATTTT CASTDRDNGQPQHF . TRBJ1-5 . TRBV2
TGTGCCAGCAAAACCCGACCGGGACTCCAAGAGACCCAGTACTTC CASKTRPGLQETQYF . TRBJ2-5 . TRBV6-5
TGTGCCAGCAGTTTAGTTGGCTCTGGGGCCAACGTCCTGACTTTC CASSLVGSGANVLTF . TRBJ2-6 . TRBV2
TGTGCCACCAGCAGAGATCTGCCGGGGGCCTACAATGAGCAGTTCTTC CATSRDLPGAYNEQFF . TRBJ2-1 . TRBV15
TGTGCCAGCCGCAAAGGACAGGGTCCCTACAATGAGCAGTTCTTC CASRKGQGPYNEQFF once TRBJ2-1 TRBD1 TRBV27
TGCGCCAGCAGCCAAAGGGGGCCCGGCACAGATACGCAGTATTTT CASSQRGPGTDTQYF . TRBJ2-3 TRBD1 TRBV4-3
TGCGCCAGCAGCTTGGAAGGGCGCGGGAGATGGTCAGATACGCAGTATTTT CASSLEGRGRWSDTQYF . TRBJ2-3 TRBD2 TRBV5-1
TGTGCCACCAGTGCCGGGTCAGGGTTTCAGCCCCAGCATTTT CATSAGSGFQPQHF . TRBJ1-5 . TRBV24-1
TGTGCCAGCAGCCCCCGGGGAGGGAGGTTGAACGGCTACACCTTC CASSPRGGRLNGYTF . TRBJ1-2 . TRBV7-3
TGTGCCAGCAGTTACTTGGGACAGGGGGCGGGAGAGCAGTACTTC CASSYLGQGAGEQYF few TRBJ2-7 TRBD1 TRBV6-5
TGCAGCGTTGGTCCGGACCAAGAGACCCAGTACTTC CSVGPDQETQYF . TRBJ2-5 . TRBV29-1
TGTGCCAGCAGTTCAGACCCCTTACAGGGTCCCACTGAAGCTTTCTTT CASSSDPLQGPTEAFF . TRBJ1-1 . TRBV27
TGTGCCAGCAGCCTGGGGACAGTTAATTCACCCCTCCACTTT CASSLGTVNSPLHF . TRBJ1-6 TRBD1 TRBV7-9
TGTGCCAGCAGTGAATTAAGGGAGCTTGGCCGCTACAATGAGCAGTTCTTC CASSELRELGRYNEQFF once TRBJ2-1 . TRBV6-1
TGTGCCAGCAGACGGGGACAGGATCGAGGTGTCACTGAAGCTTTCTTT CASRRGQDRGVTEAFF . TRBJ1-1 TRBD1 TRBV11-2
TGTGCCACTGGGTCAGGGAATCAGCCCCAGCATTTT CATGSGNQPQHF . TRBJ1-5 . TRBV24-1
TGTGCCAGCAGCTCCACCCCCGCTACTAGCGGGAGGGGTCGGGGCAATGAGCAGTTCTTC CASSSTPATSGRGRGNEQFF . TRBJ2-1 TRBD2 TRBV9
TGTGCCAGCAACGGACAGGGGGGCCCCTACGAGCAGTACTTC CASNGQGGPYEQYF . TRBJ2-7 TRBD1 TRBV2
TGCAGCGTTGAACAGGGGAACGTCGAGCAGTACTTC CSVEQGNVEQYF . TRBJ2-7 . TRBV29-1
TGTGCCAGCAGTACTGGACAGCTAGAGACCCAGTACTTC CASSTGQLETQYF few TRBJ2-5 . TRBV6-5
TGTGCTAGTGGACAAGACCCTCAGGGGCCCAGGGACGAGCAGTACTTC CASGQDPQGPRDEQYF . TRBJ2-7 . TRBV12-5
TGTGCCAGCAGCTACACAGGGGTATCCTATAATTCACCCCTCCACTTT CASSYTGVSYNSPLHF . TRBJ1-6 TRBD1 TRBV7-9
TGTGCCACCACGACAGGGGATTCACCCCTCCACTTT CATTTGDSPLHF . TRBJ1-6 TRBD1 TRBV10-3
TGTGCCAGCAGTAAAACCGGGACAGGGTATTCTGGAAACACCATATATTTT CASSKTGTGYSGNTIYF . TRBJ1-3 TRBD1 TRBV28